This T cell receptor (beta chain) was captured by sequencing in a study of blood T cell repertoires in COVID-19. Looking at the study overall: Sources were T cells, B-cell-depleted T cells, or PBMCs; the material itself was cDNA or gDNA.

Cohort allocation depended upon clinical history that participants reported. The CDR3 length is 15 residues. V was pared by 2 bases and J by 3 bases, with 7 bases of the junction left unmatched. CDR1 is SGHAT, CDR2 FQDESV, per germline (reference sequence). Clones were read by immunoSEQ multiplex PCR, and TCRdb kept only the in-frame ones, dropping some. The sample yields about 300,000 clones, about 90% seen once. The sequence derives from a woman aged 50 to 60 who had been exposed to COVID-19. The source material was PBMCs or T cells enriched from blood (not recorded which). The chain employs TRBV11-1 and TRBJ2-7; 7 bases agree with TRBD2. CDR3 DNA sequence: TGTGCCAGCAGCTTAACGGGGACTACTATCTACGAGCAGTACTTC. Protein sequence: CASSLTGTTIYEQYF.